This T cell receptor (beta chain) originates from a study of T cell responses to AZD1222 COVID-19 vaccine. Study findings and constraints: Spike regions recognized by vaccine-associated CD4 TCRs spanned the protein, led by 160-218 and 743-854. Clonal diversity was possibly underestimated, and the donors were mostly white British, with more females. Targeting of unmutated variant regions was reportedly seen in nearly half of spike-specific TCRs. The study sampled repertoires only after the peak T cell response.

CDR3 length: 15 amino acids. Some clones are missing from TCRdb's copy, which holds only in-frame ones; the method was immunoSEQ multiplex PCR. The sample holds 150,000 to 200,000 clones, around 90% seen once. Remarks on this clone: Its antigen is currently unknown.

The material sequenced was peripheral blood, taken on day 0 of AZD1222 vaccination. The chain couples TRBV21-1 to TRBJ2-7; the D call in the table, TRBD2, was not verified against the DNA. TRBV21-1 is assigned pseudogene status. The clonotype was recovered from an adult in good health. CDR3 DNA sequence: TGTGCCAGCGTCTGGGCGGGAGGGCTCGGCGACGAGCAGTACTTC. It specifies CASVWAGGLGDEQYF.